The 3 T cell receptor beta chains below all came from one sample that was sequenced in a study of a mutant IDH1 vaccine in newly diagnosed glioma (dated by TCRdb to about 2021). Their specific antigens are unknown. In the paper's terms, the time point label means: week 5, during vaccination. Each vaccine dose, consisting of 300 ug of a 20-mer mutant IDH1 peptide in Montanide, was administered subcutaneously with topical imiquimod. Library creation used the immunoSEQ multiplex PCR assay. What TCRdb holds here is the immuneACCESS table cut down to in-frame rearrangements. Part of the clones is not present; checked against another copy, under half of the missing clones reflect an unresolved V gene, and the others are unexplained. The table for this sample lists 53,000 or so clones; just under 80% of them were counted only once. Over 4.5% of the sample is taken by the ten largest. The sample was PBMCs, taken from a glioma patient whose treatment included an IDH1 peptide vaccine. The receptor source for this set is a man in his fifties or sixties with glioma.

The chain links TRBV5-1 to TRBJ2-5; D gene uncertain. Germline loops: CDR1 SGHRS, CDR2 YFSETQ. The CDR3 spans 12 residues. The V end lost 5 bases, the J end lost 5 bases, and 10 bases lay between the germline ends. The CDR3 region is CASRDPGETQYF. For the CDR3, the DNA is TGCGCCAGCAGGGACCCCGGGGAGACCCAGTACTTC.

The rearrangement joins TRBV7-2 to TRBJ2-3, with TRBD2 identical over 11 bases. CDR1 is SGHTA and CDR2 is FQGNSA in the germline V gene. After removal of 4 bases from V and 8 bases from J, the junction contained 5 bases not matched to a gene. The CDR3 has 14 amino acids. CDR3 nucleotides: TGTGCCAGCAGCTCCGGGACTAGCGGCCCTACGCAGTATTTT. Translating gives CASSSGTSGPTQYF.

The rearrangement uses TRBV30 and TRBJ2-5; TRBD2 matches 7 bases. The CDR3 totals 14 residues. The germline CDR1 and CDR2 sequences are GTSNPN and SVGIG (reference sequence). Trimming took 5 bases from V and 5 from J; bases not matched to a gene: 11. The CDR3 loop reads CAWGEERGWETQYF. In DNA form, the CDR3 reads TGTGCCTGGGGAGAGGAGCGGGGTTGGGAGACCCAGTACTTC.